A few counts support the clone carrying this T cell receptor beta chain. Antigen specificity is unknown. Donors sampled were nominally healthy, though unrecorded immune exposures were likely. The data belong to a study of cytomegalovirus exposure and HLA in healthy donors. Study-wide results and caveats: Accurate prediction of most subjects' HLA-A and HLA-B alleles from TCR beta sequences was reported. The study designated 164 TCR beta chains cytomegalovirus-associated. In a later analysis, TCR beta V- and J-gene trimming was associated with a missense DCLRE1C variant.

This PCR relied on a set of 60 Vbeta primers and 13 Jbeta primers. The table came from immunoSEQ multiplex PCR; TCRdb's copy has only in-frame clones and leaves some out. The sample includes a few hundred thousand clones, about 77% seen only once; the top ten take roughly 1.9%. Trimming cost V 1 base and J 7 bases, with 8 bases left between them. The CDR3 consists of 14 residues. CDR1 is SGHNT, CDR2 YENEEA, per germline. The chain links TRBV11-3 to TRBJ1-6, with D possibly TRBD1 on 5 matching bases. This TCR was sampled from a woman in her 30s in good health and CMV-seronegative. The source material was PBMCs. The CDR3 region has the DNA TGTGCCAGCAGCTTAGGACAGTACAATTCACCCCTCCACTTT. Translating gives CASSLGQYNSPLHF.